This T cell receptor (beta chain) was found in a study of CD8 T cells in Susac syndrome. On this clonotype: Its antigen remains unidentified.

The sequenced target, TCR beta, came from blood CD8+ and CD4+ T cells. The authors negatively isolated CD8+ and CD4+ T cells and FACS-enriched TEMRA cells. Germline-derived CDR1 and CDR2 are DFQATT and SNEGSKA (reference sequence). The junction had 8 bases not matched to a gene; V was cut back by 2 bases and J by 2 bases. The CDR3 has 16 amino acids. RNA was extracted with the RNeasy kit, and a quantity of roughly 0.45 to 1 ug was reverse transcribed using random hexamers. Multiplex immunoSEQ PCR targeted 54 Vbeta and 13 Jbeta TCR beta segments. TCRdb itself ran the immunoSEQ multiplex PCR reads through MiXCR, one entry per CDR3 protein. Seen here are some 260,000 distinct CDR3 sequences, approximately 84% observed once, and the top ten hold over 0.09%. Notes on the study in general: The study conceded that its TCR sequencing and HLA analysis involved relatively few individuals.

The specimen sequenced was CD8+ T cells from PBMCs. This chain connects TRBV20-1 to TRBJ2-5; the match to TRBD2 covers 10 bases. This clonotype was sampled from a human donor with multiple sclerosis. CDR3 region: CSARRASGSLQETQYF. The CDR3 DNA is TGCAGTGCTAGAAGGGCTAGCGGGAGCCTACAAGAGACCCAGTACTTC.